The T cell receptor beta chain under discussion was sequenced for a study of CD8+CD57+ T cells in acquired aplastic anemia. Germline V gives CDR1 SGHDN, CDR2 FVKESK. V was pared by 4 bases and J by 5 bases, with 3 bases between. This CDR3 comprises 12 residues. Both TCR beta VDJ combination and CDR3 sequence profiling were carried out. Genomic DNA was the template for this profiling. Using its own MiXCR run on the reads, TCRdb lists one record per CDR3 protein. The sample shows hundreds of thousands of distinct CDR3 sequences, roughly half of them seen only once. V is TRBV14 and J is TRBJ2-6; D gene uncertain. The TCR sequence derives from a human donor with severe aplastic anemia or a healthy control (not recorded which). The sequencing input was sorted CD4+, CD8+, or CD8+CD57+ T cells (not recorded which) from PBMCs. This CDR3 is CASSLRANVLTF. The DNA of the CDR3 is TGTGCCAGCAGCCTACGGGCCAACGTCCTGACTTTC.